This T cell receptor beta chain is from a study of CD8 T cells in ankylosing spondylitis. This clonotype was observed at least ten times. CDR3 length: 12 residues. With V trimmed by 5 bases and J by 3 bases, 3 bases remained unmatched. Per the germline V gene, CDR1 is DFQATT and CDR2 is SNEGSKA (reference sequence). Via MiXCR, TCRdb re-called the 5' RACE reads, giving one row per CDR3 protein. The table shows 15,000 to 20,000 distinct CDR3 sequences, with roughly 8.2% occurring only once. The source material was blood. V usage is TRBV20-1 and J usage is TRBJ2-7; 8 bases agree with TRBD2. The receptor's source is a male donor with ankylosing spondylitis or in good health (not recorded which). The CDR3 DNA reads TGCAGTGCTTCGGGACTAGGCTACGAGCAGTACTTC. It translates to CSASGLGYEQYF.